Here is one TCR beta chain with its context. Its antigen remains unidentified. The data belong to a study of beta chain features in type 1 diabetes. Study background: All samples yielded around 99 million examined sorted cells. Findings and limits, study-wide: Fewer insertions but more deletions were seen at VDJ junctions in type 1 diabetes patients.

Expressed TCRB transcripts got sequenced, as all isolated RNA was reverse transcribed. Profiled with immunoSEQ multiplex PCR; TCRdb holds only in-frame clones, not every one. The sample lists more than 350,000 clones, roughly an eighth occurring once. Germline trimming cut 2 bases from V and 1 base from J; bases unmatched to any gene: 5. This CDR3 comprises 16 residues. Germline V CDR1 and CDR2: SGDLS, YYNGEE. The origin of this receptor is a woman under 30 in good health. The genes are TRBV9 and TRBJ2-7, with 11 bases that match TRBD2. Sequencing was carried out using naive CD4+ T cells from blood. The DNA of the CDR3 is TGTGCCAGCAGCGTCACTGGGACTAGCGGTTCCTACGAGCAGTACTTC. The encoded protein is CASSVTGTSGSYEQYF.